The clone carrying this TCR beta chain was seen a few times. The second PCR ran about 6 to 11 cycles with a sample-barcoded 5' primer and J-beta primers. In TCRdb, the 5' RACE reads were re-called with MiXCR into one record per CDR3 protein. The sample yields about a million distinct CDR3 sequences, around 49% seen once. These data come from a study of blood T cells in healthy people across ages. Study summary: The template switching approach captured approximately one barcoded beta molecule for every two T cells.

There are 16 residues in the CDR3. The germline gives CDR1 SGHTA, CDR2 FQGNSA. The ends were cut back, 2 bases at V and 0 bases at J, with 14 bases in the middle. This clonotype was sampled from a man aged 30 to 45 in good health. V and J are TRBV7-2 and TRBJ2-7; D remains ambiguous. Sequenced input: blood. The CDR3 DNA reads as TGTGCCAGCAGCTTAAGTGTTGGGGATAGCTCCTACGAGCAGTACTTC. Protein sequence: CASSLSVGDSSYEQYF.